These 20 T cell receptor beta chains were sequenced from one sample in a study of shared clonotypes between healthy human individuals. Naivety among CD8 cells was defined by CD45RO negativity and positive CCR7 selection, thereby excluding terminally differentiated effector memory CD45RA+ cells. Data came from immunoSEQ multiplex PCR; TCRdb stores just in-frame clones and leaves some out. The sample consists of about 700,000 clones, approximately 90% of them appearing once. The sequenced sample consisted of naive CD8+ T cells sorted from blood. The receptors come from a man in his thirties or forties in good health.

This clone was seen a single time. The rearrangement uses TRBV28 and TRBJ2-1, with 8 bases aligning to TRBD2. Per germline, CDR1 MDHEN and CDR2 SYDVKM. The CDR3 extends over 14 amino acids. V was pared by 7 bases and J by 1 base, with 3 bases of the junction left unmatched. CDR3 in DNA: TGTGCCAGCATGTTAGCGGGATCCTACAATGAGCAGTTCTTC. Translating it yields CASMLAGSYNEQFF.

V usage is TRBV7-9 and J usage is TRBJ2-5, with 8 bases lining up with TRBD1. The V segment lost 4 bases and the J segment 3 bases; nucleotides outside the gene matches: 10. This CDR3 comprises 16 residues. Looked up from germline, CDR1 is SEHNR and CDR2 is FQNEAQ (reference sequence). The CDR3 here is CASSSSPDRGEETQYF. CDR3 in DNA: TGTGCCAGCAGCTCATCACCTGACAGGGGTGAAGAGACCCAGTACTTC.

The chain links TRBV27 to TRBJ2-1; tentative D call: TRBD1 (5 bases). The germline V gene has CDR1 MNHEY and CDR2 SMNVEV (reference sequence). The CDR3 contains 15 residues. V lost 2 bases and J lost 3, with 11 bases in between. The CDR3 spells CASSLVRVVYNEQFF. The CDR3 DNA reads TGTGCCAGCAGTTTAGTCAGGGTCGTCTACAATGAGCAGTTCTTC.

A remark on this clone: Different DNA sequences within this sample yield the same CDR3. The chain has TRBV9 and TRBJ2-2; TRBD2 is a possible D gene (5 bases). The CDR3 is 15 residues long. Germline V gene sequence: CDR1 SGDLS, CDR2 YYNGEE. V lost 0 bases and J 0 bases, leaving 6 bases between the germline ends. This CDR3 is CASSVAGSNTGELFF. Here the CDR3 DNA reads TGTGCCAGCAGCGTAGCGGGGTCGAACACCGGGGAGCTGTTTTTT.

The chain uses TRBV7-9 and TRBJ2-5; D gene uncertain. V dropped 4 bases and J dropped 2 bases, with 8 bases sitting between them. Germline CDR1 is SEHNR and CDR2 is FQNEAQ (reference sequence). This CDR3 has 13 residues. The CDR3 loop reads CASSSPTQETQYF. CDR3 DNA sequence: TGTGCCAGCAGCTCCCCGACTCAAGAGACCCAGTACTTC.

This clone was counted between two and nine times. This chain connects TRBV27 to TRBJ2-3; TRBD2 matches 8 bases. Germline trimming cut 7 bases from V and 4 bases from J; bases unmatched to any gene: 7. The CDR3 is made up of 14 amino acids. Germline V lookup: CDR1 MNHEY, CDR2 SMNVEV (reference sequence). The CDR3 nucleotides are TGTGCCAGCACGAGGGCTAGCGGGTCAGATACGCAGTATTTT. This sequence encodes CASTRASGSDTQYF.

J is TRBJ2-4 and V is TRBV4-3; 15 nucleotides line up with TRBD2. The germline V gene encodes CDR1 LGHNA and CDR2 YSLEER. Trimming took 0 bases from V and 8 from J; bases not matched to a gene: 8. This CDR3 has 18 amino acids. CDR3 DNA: TGCGCCAGCAGCCAAGACCGGACTAGCGGGAGGGCTCTTCACATTCAGTACTTC. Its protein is CASSQDRTSGRALHIQYF.

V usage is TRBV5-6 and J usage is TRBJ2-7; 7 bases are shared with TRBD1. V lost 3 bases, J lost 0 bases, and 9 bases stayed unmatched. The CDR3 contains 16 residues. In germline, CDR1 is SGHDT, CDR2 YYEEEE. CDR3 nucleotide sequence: TGTGCCAGCAGCTCTAAACGACAGGGCCGCTCCTACGAGCAGTACTTC. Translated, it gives CASSSKRQGRSYEQYF.

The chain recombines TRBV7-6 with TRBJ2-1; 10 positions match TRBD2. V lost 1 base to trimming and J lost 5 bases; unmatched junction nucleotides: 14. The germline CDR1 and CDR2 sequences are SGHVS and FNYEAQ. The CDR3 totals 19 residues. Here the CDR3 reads CASSLGALGLAPLDNEQFF. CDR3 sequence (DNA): TGTGCCAGCAGCTTAGGGGCTCTGGGACTAGCGCCTCTTGACAATGAGCAGTTCTTC.

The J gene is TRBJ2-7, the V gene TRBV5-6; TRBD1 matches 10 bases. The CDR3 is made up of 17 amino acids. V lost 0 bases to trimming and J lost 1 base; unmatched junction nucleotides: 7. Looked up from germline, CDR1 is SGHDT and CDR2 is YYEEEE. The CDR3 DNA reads TGTGCCAGCAGCTTGGCGCTTCAGGGACAGGGGTCCTACGAGCAGTACTTC. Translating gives CASSLALQGQGSYEQYF.

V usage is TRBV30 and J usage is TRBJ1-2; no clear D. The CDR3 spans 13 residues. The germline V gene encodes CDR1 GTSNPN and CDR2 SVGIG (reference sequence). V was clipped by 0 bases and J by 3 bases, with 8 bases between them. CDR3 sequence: CAWSVVPHYGYTF. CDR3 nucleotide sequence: TGTGCCTGGAGTGTTGTGCCCCACTATGGCTACACCTTC.

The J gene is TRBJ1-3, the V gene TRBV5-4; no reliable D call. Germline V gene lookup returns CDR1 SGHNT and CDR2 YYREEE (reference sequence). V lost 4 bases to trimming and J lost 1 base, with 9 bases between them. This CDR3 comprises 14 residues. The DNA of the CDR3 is TGTGCCAGCAGCGAAAGCTTATCTGGAAACACCATATATTTT. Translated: CASSESLSGNTIYF.

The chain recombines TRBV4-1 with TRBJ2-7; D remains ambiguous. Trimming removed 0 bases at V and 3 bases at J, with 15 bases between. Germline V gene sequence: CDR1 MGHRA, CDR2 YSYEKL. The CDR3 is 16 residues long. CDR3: CASSQDFGQDFYEQYF. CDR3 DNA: TGCGCCAGCAGCCAAGATTTTGGCCAGGATTTCTACGAGCAGTACTTC.

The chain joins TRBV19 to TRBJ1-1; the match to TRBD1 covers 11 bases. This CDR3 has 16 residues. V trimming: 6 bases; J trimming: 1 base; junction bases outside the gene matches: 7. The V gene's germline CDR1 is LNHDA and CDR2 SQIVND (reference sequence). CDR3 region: CASRLDRGLPNTEAFF. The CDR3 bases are TGTGCCAGTAGGCTGGACAGGGGGCTACCGAACACTGAAGCTTTCTTT. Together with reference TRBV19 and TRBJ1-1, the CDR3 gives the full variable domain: DGGITQSPKYLFRKEGQNVTLSCEQNLNHDAMYWYRQDPGQGLRLIYYSQIVNDFQKGDIAEGYSVSREKKESFPLTVTSAQKNPTAFYLCASRLDRGLPNTEAFFGQGTRLTVV.

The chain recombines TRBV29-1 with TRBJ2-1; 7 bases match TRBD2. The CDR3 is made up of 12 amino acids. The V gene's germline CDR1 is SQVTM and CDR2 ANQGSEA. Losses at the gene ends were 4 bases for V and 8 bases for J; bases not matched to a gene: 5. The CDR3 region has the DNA TGCAGCGTTGGGCGGGAGCGGTATGAGCAGTTCTTC. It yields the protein CSVGRERYEQFF.

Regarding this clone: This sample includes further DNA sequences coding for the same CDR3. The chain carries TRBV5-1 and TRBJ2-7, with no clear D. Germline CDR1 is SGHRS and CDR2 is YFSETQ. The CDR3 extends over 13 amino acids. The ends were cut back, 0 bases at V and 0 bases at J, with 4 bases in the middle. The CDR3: CASSLEASYEQYF. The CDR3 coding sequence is TGCGCCAGCAGCTTGGAGGCCTCCTACGAGCAGTACTTC.

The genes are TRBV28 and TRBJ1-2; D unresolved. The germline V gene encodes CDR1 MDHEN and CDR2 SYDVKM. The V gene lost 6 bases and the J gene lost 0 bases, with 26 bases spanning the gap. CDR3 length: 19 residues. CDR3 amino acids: CASRTATIEKTTANYGYTF. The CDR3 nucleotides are TGTGCCAGCAGAACCGCCACCATAGAAAAGACAACAGCTAACTATGGCTACACCTTC.

For the CDR3, the DNA is TGTGCCAGCAGCCCGTGGGGACAGGGGCCCGTCGAGCAGTACTTC. It encodes CASSPWGQGPVEQYF. The chain carries TRBV27 and TRBJ2-7, with TRBD1 matching over 10 bases. CDR1 is MNHEY, CDR2 SMNVEV, per germline (reference sequence). This CDR3 is 15 amino acids long. The V segment lost 6 bases and the J segment 6 bases; nucleotides outside the gene matches: 11.

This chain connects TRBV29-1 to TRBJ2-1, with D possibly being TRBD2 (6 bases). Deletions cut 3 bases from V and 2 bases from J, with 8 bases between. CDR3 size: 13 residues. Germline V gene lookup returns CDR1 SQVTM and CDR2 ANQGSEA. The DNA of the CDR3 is TGCAGCGTTGATGGCGGGGCCTACAATGAGCAGTTCTTC. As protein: CSVDGGAYNEQFF.

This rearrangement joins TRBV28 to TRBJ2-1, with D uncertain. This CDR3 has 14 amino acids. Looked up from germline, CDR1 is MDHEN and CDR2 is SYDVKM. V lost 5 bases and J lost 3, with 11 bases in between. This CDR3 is CASSTTTLYNEQFF. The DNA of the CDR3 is TGTGCCAGCAGTACGACGACTCTCTACAATGAGCAGTTCTTC. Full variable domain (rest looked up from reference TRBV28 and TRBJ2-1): DVKVTQSSRYLVKRTGEKVFLECVQDMDHENMFWYRQDPGLGLRLIYFSYDVKMKEKGDIPEGYSVSREKKERFSLILESASTNQTSMYLCASSTTTLYNEQFFGPGTRLTVL.